The 15 T cell receptor beta chains reported below all come from one sample, sequenced in a study of vaccination and CD4 T cells after COVID-19 (dated by TCRdb to the early 2020s). What the time point label conveys for this sample: late sampling 161 to 241 days after vaccination in three convalescent patients. Library generation was performed with PCR. Sequencing used an Illumina iSeq 100. Using fastp at Q25 and MiXCR, TCRdb reprocessed the public reads and kept productive beta chains. Rows matching on CDR3 protein sequence are summarized as one entry with the most common DNA and genes. This sample is represented by about 30,000 distinct CDR3 sequences; approximately 49% of them were singletons. 5.8% of the sample is held by the ten biggest clonotypes. The sequencing used CD4+ T cells from blood, collected about 7 months after SARS-CoV-2 vaccination. The receptors were gathered from a human donor who had recovered from COVID-19.

V usage is TRBV7-9 and J usage is TRBJ2-1; no clear D gene. V dropped 1 base and J dropped 9 bases, with 16 bases sitting between them. This CDR3 region has 15 residues. Looked up from germline, CDR1 is SEHNR and CDR2 is FQNEAQ (reference sequence). CDR3 region: CASSLGSPTVTEQFF. The CDR3 coding sequence is TGTGCCAGCAGCTTAGGGAGTCCGACTGTGACTGAGCAGTTCTTC.

The gene calls are TRBV6-5 and TRBJ2-7; TRBD2 matches 8 bases. CDR1 and CDR2 (germline): MNHEY, SVGAGI. The CDR3 totals 16 residues. V was clipped by 0 bases and J by 0 bases; unmatched bases: 4. CDR3 sequence (DNA): TGTGCCAGCAGTTACTCGACGGGACTAGACTCCTACGAGCAGTACTTC. Protein: CASSYSTGLDSYEQYF.

The rearrangement links TRBV7-2 to TRBJ2-1; D remains unclear. Germline V lookup: CDR1 SGHTA, CDR2 FQGNSA. The CDR3 runs 13 residues. Trimming took off 5 bases at V and 4 bases at J, with 9 bases between the two ends. The CDR3 DNA reads as TGTGCCAGCAGCCCCACGGAGTACAATGAGCAGTTCTTC. It encodes CASSPTEYNEQFF.

This clonotype occurred a few times. This chain joins TRBV27 and TRBJ1-2; D call uncertain. Germline loops: CDR1 MNHEY, CDR2 SMNVEV (reference sequence). The CDR3 spans 15 residues. The V end was cut by 5 bases, the J end by 10 bases, with 23 bases between. Written as DNA, the CDR3 is TGTGCCAGCAGTACCTCCCCGATTTTAGCCGGGGACTACACCTTC. Amino acid sequence: CASSTSPILAGDYTF.

V is TRBV20-1 and J is TRBJ2-7; perhaps TRBD1 as D (5 bases). The V end was cut by 3 bases, the J end by 7 bases, with 13 bases between. CDR1 and CDR2 (germline): DFQATT, SNEGSKA (reference sequence). The length of the CDR3 is 12 residues. The chain's CDR3 is CSARGQAREQYF. The CDR3 DNA sequence: TGCAGTGCTAGGGGGCAGGCGAGGGAGCAGTACTTC.

This clonotype was detected only a few times. The V and J genes are TRBV7-2 and TRBJ2-3, with D hard to call. V was trimmed by 4 bases and J by 4 bases, leaving 9 bases between them. Germline V gene data show CDR1 as SGHTA and CDR2 as FQGNSA. CDR3 length: 13 residues. The CDR3 reads CASSSLWADTQYF. The CDR3 bases are TGTGCCAGCAGCTCTCTGTGGGCAGATACGCAGTATTTT.

The chain is built from TRBV28 and TRBJ2-3, with 7 bases fitting TRBD2. The CDR3 spans 13 residues. Looked up from germline, CDR1 is MDHEN and CDR2 is SYDVKM. The ends lost 3 bases at V and 6 bases at J; junction bases unmatched: 3. In DNA form, the CDR3 reads TGTGCCAGCAGTTTCTCCGGGAGGGATACGCAGTATTTT. This sequence encodes CASSFSGRDTQYF.

In regard to this clonotype: The CDR3 end shows no conserved phenylalanine or tryptophan, and so a read error is likely. The CDR3 spells CSARGGTPGETYEQYL. CDR3 in DNA: TGCAGTGCTAGAGGCGGCACGCCGGGAGAGACCTACGAGCAGTACCTC. The chain employs TRBV20-1 and TRBJ2-7, with D maybe TRBD2 (6 bases). Trimming cost V 1 base and J 2 bases, with 18 bases left between them. This CDR3 comprises 16 residues. Germline loops: CDR1 DFQATT, CDR2 SNEGSKA (reference sequence).

The chain employs TRBV1 and TRBJ2-7; no DNA check was done on the table's D call, TRBD1. TRBV1 is classified as a pseudogene. The CDR3 loop spans 17 amino acids. The chain's CDR3 is CTSSHVTPGQAMYEQYF. The CDR3 DNA reads TGCACCAGCAGCCATGTTACTCCGGGACAGGCTATGTACGAGCAGTACTTC.

The sample holds a few counts of this clonotype. V usage is TRBV20-1 and J usage is TRBJ2-1, with 7 bases fitting TRBD2. Germline V gene sequence: CDR1 DFQATT, CDR2 SNEGSKA (reference sequence). The junction had 6 bases not matched to a gene; V was cut back by 6 bases and J by 4 bases. This CDR3 has 13 residues. CDR3 nucleotides: TGCAGTGCCCCCGGACTAGGGTACAATGAGCAGTTCTTC. Amino acid sequence: CSAPGLGYNEQFF.

The chain carries TRBV10-3 and TRBJ2-7; D possibly matches TRBD1 or TRBD2 (6 bases each). Germline V gene data show CDR1 as ENHRY and CDR2 as SYGVKD. The CDR3 totals 14 residues. Trimming removed 2 bases from V and 5 bases from J, with 13 bases in between. The CDR3 is CAISEQGPGDEQYF. The CDR3 bases are TGTGCCATCAGTGAGCAGGGGCCGGGAGACGAGCAGTACTTC.

This clonotype was found a few times. This chain links TRBV11-2 with TRBJ2-3, with D perhaps TRBD1 or TRBD2 (5 bases each). The ends were cut back, 5 bases at V and 2 bases at J, with 11 bases in the middle. CDR1 and CDR2 (germline): SGHAT, FQNNGV. This CDR3 is built from 14 residues. The CDR3 bases are TGTGCCAGCAGCCACCGGGACGACACAGATACGCAGTATTTT. Protein product: CASSHRDDTDTQYF.

The CDR3 loop is CASSLEPAETQYF. DNA of the CDR3: TGTGCCAGCAGTCTCGAGCCGGCAGAGACCCAGTACTTC. V and J are TRBV27 and TRBJ2-5; D is uncertain. This CDR3 region has 13 residues. The V and J ends lost 5 bases and 4 bases respectively, with 11 bases between them. Germline values: CDR1 MNHEY, CDR2 SMNVEV (reference sequence).

The V call is TRBV24-1, the J call TRBJ2-5, with TRBD2 matching 8 bases. CDR1 is KGHDR and CDR2 is SFDVKD in the germline V gene. V lost 4 bases, J lost 4 bases, and 7 bases stayed unmatched. This CDR3 has 15 residues. The CDR3 nucleotides read TGTGCCACCAGTGAACTAGCGGAGGAGGCAGAGACCCAGTACTTC. Its protein product is CATSELAEEAETQYF.

The rearrangement joins TRBV6-1 to TRBJ1-1; TRBD1 matches at 7 bases. Germline V gene lookup returns CDR1 MNHNS and CDR2 SASEGT. The CDR3 contains 17 residues. The junction had 11 bases not matched to a gene; V was cut back by 4 bases and J by 0 bases. DNA of the CDR3: TGTGCCAGCAGTGGGGTCAGGGGGTTGCCTATGAACACTGAAGCTTTCTTT. Amino acids: CASSGVRGLPMNTEAFF.